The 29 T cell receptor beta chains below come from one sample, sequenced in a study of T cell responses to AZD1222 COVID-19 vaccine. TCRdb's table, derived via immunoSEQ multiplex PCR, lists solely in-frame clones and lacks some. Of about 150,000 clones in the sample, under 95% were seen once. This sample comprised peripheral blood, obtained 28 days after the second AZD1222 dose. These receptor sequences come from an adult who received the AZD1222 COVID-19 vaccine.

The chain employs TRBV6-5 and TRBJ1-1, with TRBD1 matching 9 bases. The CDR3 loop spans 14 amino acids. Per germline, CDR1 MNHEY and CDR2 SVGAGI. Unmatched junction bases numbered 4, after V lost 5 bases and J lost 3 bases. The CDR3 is CASSKGQGDTEAFF. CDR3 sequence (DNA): TGTGCCAGCAGTAAGGGACAGGGCGACACTGAAGCTTTCTTT.

CDR3 in DNA: TGTGCCAGCAGCTTAACGGGACAGCAAACAGTGGGCTACACCTTC. This translates into CASSLTGQQTVGYTF. V usage is TRBV7-3 and J usage is TRBJ1-2; the match to TRBD1 covers 7 bases. The V gene's germline CDR1 is SGHTA and CDR2 FQGTGA. The V segment lost 0 bases and the J segment 8 bases; nucleotides outside the gene matches: 9. The CDR3 spans 15 residues. Complete variable domain (other parts from reference TRBV7-3 and TRBJ1-2): GAGVSQTPSNKVTEKGKYVELRCDPISGHTALYWYRQSLGQGPEFLIYFQGTGAADDSGLPNDRFFAVRPEGSVSTLKIQRTERGDSAVYLCASSLTGQQTVGYTFGSGTRLTVV.

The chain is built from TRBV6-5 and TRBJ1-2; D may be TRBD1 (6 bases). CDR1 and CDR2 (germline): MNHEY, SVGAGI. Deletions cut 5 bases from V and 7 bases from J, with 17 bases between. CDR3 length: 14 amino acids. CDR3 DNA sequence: TGTGCCAGCAGTCGCACAGGGCAGTGGGGTGGCTACACCTTC. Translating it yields CASSRTGQWGGYTF.

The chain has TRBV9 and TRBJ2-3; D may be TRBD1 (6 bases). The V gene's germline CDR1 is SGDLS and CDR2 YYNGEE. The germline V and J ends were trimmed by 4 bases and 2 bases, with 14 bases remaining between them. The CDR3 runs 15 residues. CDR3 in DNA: TGTGCCAGCAGCACACAGGGACCGACCACAGATACGCAGTATTTT. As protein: CASSTQGPTTDTQYF.

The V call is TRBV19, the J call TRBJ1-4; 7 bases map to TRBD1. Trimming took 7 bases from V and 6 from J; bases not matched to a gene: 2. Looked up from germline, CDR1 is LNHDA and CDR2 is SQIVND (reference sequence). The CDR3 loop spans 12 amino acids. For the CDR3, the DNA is TGTGCCAGTACCGACAGGGATGAAAAACTGTTTTTT. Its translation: CASTDRDEKLFF.

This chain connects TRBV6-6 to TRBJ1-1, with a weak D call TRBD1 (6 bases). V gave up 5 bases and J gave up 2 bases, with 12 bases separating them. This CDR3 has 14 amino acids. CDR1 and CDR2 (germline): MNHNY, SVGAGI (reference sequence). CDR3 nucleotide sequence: TGTGCCAGCAGTCCAAGACAGGCAAACACTGAAGCTTTCTTT. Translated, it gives CASSPRQANTEAFF.

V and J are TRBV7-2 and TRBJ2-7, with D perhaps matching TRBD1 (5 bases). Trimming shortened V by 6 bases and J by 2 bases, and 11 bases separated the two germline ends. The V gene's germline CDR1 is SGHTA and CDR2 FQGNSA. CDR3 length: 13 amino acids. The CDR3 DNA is TGTGCCAGCAGGCCCCAGGGCCCCTACGAGCAGTACTTC. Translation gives CASRPQGPYEQYF.

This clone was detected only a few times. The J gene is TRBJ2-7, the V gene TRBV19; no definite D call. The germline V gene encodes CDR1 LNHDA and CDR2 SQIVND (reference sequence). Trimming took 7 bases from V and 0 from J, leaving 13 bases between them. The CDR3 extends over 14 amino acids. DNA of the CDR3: TGTGCCAGTAAAGGGCAGCTTAGCTCCTACGAGCAGTACTTC. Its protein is CASKGQLSSYEQYF.

CDR3 sequence: CASSIRDRGFLSTEAFF. As DNA, the CDR3 is TGTGCCAGTAGTATCCGGGACAGGGGTTTTTTGAGCACTGAAGCTTTCTTT. The chain carries TRBV19 and TRBJ1-1, with TRBD1 matching over 10 bases. Trimming at V came to 3 bases and at J to 4 bases, leaving 11 bases not matched to a gene. CDR3 size: 17 residues. Per the germline V gene, CDR1 is LNHDA and CDR2 is SQIVND (reference sequence).

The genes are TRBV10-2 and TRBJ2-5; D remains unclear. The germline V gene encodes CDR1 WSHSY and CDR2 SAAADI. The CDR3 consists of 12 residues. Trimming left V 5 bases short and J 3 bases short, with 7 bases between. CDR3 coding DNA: TGCGCCAGCAGTTTAGGGAAAGAGACCCAGTACTTC. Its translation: CASSLGKETQYF.

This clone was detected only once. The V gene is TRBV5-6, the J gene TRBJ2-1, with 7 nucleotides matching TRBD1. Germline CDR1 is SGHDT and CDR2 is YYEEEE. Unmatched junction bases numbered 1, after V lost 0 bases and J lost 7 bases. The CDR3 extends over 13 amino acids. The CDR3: CASSLVRGNEQFF. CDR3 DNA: TGTGCCAGCAGCTTGGTCAGGGGGAATGAGCAGTTCTTC.

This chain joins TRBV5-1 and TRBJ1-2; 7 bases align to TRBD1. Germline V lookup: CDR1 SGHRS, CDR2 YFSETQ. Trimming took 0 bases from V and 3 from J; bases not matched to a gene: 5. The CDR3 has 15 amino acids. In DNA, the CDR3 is TGCGCCAGCAGCTTGGAGGGACAGTCATACTATGGCTACACCTTC. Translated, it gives CASSLEGQSYYGYTF.

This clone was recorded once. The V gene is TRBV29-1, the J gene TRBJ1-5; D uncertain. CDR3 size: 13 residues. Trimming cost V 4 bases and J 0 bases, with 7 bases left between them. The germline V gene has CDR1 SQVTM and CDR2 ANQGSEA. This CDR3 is CSVVADSNQPQHF. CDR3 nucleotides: TGCAGCGTTGTCGCGGATAGCAATCAGCCCCAGCATTTT. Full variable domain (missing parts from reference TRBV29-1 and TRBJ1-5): SAVISQKPSRDICQRGTSLTIQCQVDSQVTMMFWYRQQPGQSLTLIATANQGSEATYESGFVIDKFPISRPNLTFSTLTVSNMSPEDSSIYLCSVVADSNQPQHFGDGTRLSIL.

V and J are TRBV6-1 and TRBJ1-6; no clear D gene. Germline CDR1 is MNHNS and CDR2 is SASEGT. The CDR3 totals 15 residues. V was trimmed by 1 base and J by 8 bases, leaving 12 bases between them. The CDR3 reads CASSEGSPAYSPLHF. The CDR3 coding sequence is TGTGCCAGCAGTGAAGGTTCCCCGGCCTATTCACCCCTCCACTTT.

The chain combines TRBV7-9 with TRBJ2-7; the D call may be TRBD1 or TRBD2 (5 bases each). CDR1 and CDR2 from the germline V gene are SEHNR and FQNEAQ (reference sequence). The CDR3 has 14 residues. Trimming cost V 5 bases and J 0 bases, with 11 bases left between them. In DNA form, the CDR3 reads TGTGCCAGCAGCACGGGACCCGGCTCCTACGAGCAGTACTTC. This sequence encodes CASSTGPGSYEQYF.

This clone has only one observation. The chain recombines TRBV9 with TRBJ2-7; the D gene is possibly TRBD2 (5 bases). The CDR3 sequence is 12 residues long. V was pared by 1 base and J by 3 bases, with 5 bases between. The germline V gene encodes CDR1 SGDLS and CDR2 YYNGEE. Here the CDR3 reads CASSVRDYEQYF. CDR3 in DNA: TGTGCCAGCAGCGTACGGGACTACGAGCAGTACTTC.

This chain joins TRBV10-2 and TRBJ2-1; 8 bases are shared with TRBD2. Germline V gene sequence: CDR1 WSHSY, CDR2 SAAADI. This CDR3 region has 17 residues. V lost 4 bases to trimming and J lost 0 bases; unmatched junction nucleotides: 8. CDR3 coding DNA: TGCGCCAGCAGTGGGTTAACGGGGGGGCCCTCCTACAATGAGCAGTTCTTC. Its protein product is CASSGLTGGPSYNEQFF.

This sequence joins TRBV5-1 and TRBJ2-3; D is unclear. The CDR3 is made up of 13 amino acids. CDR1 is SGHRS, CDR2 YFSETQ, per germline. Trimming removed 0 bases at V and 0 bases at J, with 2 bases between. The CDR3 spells CASSLESTDTQYF. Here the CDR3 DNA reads TGCGCCAGCAGCTTGGAGAGCACAGATACGCAGTATTTT.

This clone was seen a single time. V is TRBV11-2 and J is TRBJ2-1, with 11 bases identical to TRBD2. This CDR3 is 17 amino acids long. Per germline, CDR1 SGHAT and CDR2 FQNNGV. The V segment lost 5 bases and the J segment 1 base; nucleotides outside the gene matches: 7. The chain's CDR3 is CASSQIAGGLSYNEQFF. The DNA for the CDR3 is TGTGCCAGCAGCCAAATAGCGGGAGGGCTTTCCTACAATGAGCAGTTCTTC.

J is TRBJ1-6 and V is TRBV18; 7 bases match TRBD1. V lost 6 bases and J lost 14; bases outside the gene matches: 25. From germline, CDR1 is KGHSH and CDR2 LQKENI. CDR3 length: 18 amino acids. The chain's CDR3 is CASSTRVRDRESSITLHF. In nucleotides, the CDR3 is TGTGCCAGCTCCACTCGGGTACGAGACAGGGAATCTTCAATAACCCTCCACTTT.

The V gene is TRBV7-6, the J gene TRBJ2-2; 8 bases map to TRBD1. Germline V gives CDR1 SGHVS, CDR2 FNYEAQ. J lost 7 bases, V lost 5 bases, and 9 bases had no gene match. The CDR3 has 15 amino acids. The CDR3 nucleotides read TGTGCCAGCAGCCTCCAGACAGGGGATAGCGGGGAGCTGTTTTTT. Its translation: CASSLQTGDSGELFF.

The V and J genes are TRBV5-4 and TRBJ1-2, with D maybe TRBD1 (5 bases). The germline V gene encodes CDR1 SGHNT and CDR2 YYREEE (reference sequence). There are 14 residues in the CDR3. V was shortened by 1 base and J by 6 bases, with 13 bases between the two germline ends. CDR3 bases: TGTGCCAGCAGCTTGTACAGACAGTCCGATGGCTACACCTTC. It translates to CASSLYRQSDGYTF.

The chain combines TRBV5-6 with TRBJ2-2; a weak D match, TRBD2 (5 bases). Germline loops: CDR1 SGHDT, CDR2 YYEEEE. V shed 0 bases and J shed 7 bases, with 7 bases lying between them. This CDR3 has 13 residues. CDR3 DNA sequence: TGTGCCAGCAGCTTGGAAGCGGACGGGGAGCTGTTTTTT. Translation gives CASSLEADGELFF. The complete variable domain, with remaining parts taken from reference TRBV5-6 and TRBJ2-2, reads DAGVTQSPTHLIKTRGQQVTLRCSPKSGHDTVSWYQQALGQGPQFIFQYYEEEERQRGNFPDRFSGHQFPNYSSELNVNALLLGDSALYLCASSLEADGELFFGEGSRLTVL.

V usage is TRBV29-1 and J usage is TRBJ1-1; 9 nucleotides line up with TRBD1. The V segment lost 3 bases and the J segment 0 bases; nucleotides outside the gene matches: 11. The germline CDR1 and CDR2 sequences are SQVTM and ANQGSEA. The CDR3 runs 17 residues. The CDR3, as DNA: TGCAGCGTTGAGGAGACAGGGGGTGAATGGATGAACACTGAAGCTTTCTTT. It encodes CSVEETGGEWMNTEAFF.

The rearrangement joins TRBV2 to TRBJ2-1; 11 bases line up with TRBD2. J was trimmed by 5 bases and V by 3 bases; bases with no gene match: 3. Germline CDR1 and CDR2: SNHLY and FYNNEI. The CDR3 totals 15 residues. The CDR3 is CASSDRLAGHNEQFF. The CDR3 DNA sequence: TGTGCCAGCAGTGACAGACTAGCGGGGCACAATGAGCAGTTCTTC.

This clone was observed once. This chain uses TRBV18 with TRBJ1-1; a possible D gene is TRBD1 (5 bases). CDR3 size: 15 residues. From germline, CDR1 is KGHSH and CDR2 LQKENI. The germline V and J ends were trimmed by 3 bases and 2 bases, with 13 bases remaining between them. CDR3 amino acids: CASSPKTGPNTEAFF. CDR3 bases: TGTGCCAGCTCACCGAAGACGGGGCCCAACACTGAAGCTTTCTTT.

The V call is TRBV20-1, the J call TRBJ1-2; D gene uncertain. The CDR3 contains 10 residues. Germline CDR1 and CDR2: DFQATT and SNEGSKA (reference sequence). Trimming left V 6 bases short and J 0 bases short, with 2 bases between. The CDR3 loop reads CSAANYGYTF. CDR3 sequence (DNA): TGCAGTGCCGCTAACTATGGCTACACCTTC.

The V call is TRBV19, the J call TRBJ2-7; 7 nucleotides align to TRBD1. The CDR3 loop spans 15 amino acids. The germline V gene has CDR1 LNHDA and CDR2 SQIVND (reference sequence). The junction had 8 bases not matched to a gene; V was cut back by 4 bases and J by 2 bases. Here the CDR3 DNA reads TGTGCCAGTAGTAGACAGGGTATGACTCCCTACGAGCAGTACTTC. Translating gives CASSRQGMTPYEQYF.

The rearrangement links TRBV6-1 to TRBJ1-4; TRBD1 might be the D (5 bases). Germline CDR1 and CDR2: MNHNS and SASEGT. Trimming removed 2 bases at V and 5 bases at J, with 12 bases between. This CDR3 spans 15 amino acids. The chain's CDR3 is CASSEIPGTNEKLFF. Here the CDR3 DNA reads TGTGCCAGCAGTGAAATTCCCGGGACGAATGAAAAACTGTTTTTT.